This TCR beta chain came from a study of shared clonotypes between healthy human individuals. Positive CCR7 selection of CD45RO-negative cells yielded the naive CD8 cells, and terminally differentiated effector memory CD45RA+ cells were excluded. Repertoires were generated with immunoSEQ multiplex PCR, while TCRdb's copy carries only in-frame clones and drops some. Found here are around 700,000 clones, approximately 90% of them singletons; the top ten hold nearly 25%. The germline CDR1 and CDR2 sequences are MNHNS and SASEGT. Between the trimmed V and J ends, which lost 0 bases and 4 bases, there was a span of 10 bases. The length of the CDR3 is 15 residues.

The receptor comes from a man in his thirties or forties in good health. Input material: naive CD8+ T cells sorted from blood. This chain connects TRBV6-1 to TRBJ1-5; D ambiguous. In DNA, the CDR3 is TGTGCCAGCAGTGAAGCATTTGAACAGAATCAGCCCCAGCATTTT. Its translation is CASSEAFEQNQPQHF.